Listed below are T cell receptor beta chains from one sample, sequenced in a study of breast tumors, draining lymph nodes, adjacent tissues. TCRdb analysed the multiplex PCR reads with MiXCR anew, one entry per CDR3 protein. The sample lists under 250,000 distinct CDR3 sequences; approximately 31% were seen once. Sequenced: axillary lymph node tissue. The receptors shown here come from a female donor with breast cancer. Some clones in this sample may be carry-over from other donors' samples. Each CDR3 is given with its conserved first and last residue. A D gene is named only where the DNA matches it firmly. Expanded clones are given a class, and other clones once, few, many or no size at all.

>.|.|TRBJ2-6|TRBV18
TGTGCCAGCTCCCCCAGGGGGGTTGGGGCCAACGTCCTGACTTTC
CASSPRGVGANVLTF
>.|many|TRBJ1-2|TRBV6-2/TRBV6-3
TGTGCCAGCAGACGGGACACCCGAGGAGGCTACACCTTC
CASRRDTRGGYTF
>TRBD2|once|TRBJ2-3|TRBV13
TGTGCCAGCAGTTTAGGGGTGGCGGGAGGGTCCCCGGATACGCAGTATTTT
CASSLGVAGGSPDTQYF
>TRBD2|.|TRBJ2-1|TRBV20-1
TGCAGTGCTCTAGCTGGGGGGGAGGGCCGCAATGAGCAGTTCTTC
CSALAGGEGRNEQFF
>TRBD2|many|TRBJ2-7|TRBV6-1
TGTGCCAGCAGTGAAGCGAGGGGGAGAATAGCGGGAGCCGGCTACGAGCAGTACTTC
CASSEARGRIAGAGYEQYF
>TRBD1|.|TRBJ1-1|TRBV18
TGTGCCAGCTCACCCGGGACAGGGCGGCACACTGAAGCTTTCTTT
CASSPGTGRHTEAFF
>.|many|TRBJ1-6|TRBV6-6
TGTGCCAGCAGTCACCGGGACCCCCGTTCACCCCTCCACTTT
CASSHRDPRSPLHF
>TRBD1|.|TRBJ1-5|TRBV20-1
TGCAGTGCTAGAGATTCCAAGACAGGGAATATTAATCAGCCCCAGCATTTT
CSARDSKTGNINQPQHF
>TRBD2|.|TRBJ2-1|TRBV11-2
TGTGCCAGCAGCTTATTTCCTAGCGGGAGCTCCTACAATGAGCAGTTCTTC
CASSLFPSGSSYNEQFF
>.|many|TRBJ2-3|TRBV7-3
TGTGCCAGCAGCTTAAGGGGGGCAGATACGCAGTATTTT
CASSLRGADTQYF
>TRBD1|many|TRBJ1-2|TRBV20-1
TGCAGTGCTAAGGGGGCCCGCAGGGGCGGTGGCTACACCTTC
CSAKGARRGGGYTF
>.|many|TRBJ2-7|TRBV3-1
TGTGCCAGCAGCCAATACGTACAATTCGAGCGGGAGCAGTACTTC
CASSQYVQFEREQYF
>.|.|TRBJ2-7|TRBV19
TGTGCCAGTAGTCCGACAGGGGTGTCGGGAGGGTCTAACGAGCAGTACTTC
CASSPTGVSGGSNEQYF
>.|once|TRBJ1-2|TRBV11-2
TGTGCCAGCAGCTTAAGCGGGGTAGGGCGGGGGTTAGGCTACACCTTC
CASSLSGVGRGLGYTF
>.|many|TRBJ2-1|TRBV7-9
TGTGCCAGCAGCTTAGGTTCCGGGTACAATGAGCAGTTCTTC
CASSLGSGYNEQFF
>TRBD1|.|TRBJ1-4|TRBV30
TGTGCCTGGAGGGGGTCCCCGGGACAGGGGAGTAAAGAAAAACTGTTTTTT
CAWRGSPGQGSKEKLFF
>.|once|TRBJ2-3|TRBV12-3/TRBV12-4
TGTGCCAGCACCGCGACCGAATACACAGATACGCAGTATTTT
CASTATEYTDTQYF
>TRBD2|.|TRBJ2-2|TRBV6-5
TGTGCCAGCAGTTATCTAGCGGGAGTTAACGGCGGGGAGCTGTTTTTT
CASSYLAGVNGGELFF
>TRBD2|.|TRBJ2-1|TRBV7-2
TGTGCCAGCAGCTTAGGTAACGGAGCGGGAATAGATGAGCAGTTCTTC
CASSLGNGAGIDEQFF
>.|.|TRBJ1-3|TRBV7-2
TGTGCCGGTAGGGCCCCCTCTGGAAACGCCATATATTTT
CAGRAPSGNAIYF
>.|.|TRBJ1-6|TRBV7-2
TGTGCCAGCAGCTGTCCGGGGACTGGGGTGGATTCACCCCTCCACTTT
CASSCPGTGVDSPLHF
>.|many|TRBJ1-6|TRBV7-2
TGTGCCAGCAGCTTAGCGCGGGACAACTCACGTAGGAATTCACCCCTCCACTTT
CASSLARDNSRRNSPLHF
>.|many|TRBJ2-3|TRBV30
TGTGCCTGGAGTCCCAAGTCCACAGATACGCAGTATTTT
CAWSPKSTDTQYF
>TRBD2|.|TRBJ2-1|TRBV6-2/TRBV6-3
TGTGCCAGCAGTTTCGCTAGCGGGAGGGCCTGGGAGCAGCTCTTC
CASSFASGRAWEQLF
>.|many|TRBJ1-2|TRBV11-2
TGTGCCAGCAGCTTTAGTTCGGGTGGAAACCTCTATGGCTACACCTTC
CASSFSSGGNLYGYTF
>.|many|TRBJ2-7|TRBV2
TGTGCCAGCAGTGCCCAAGGCGCCCGGTTGGGGCGGCAGTACTTC
CASSAQGARLGRQYF
>.|.|TRBJ2-1|TRBV24-1
TGTGCCACCAGCGTGGGGGCTCGCTCCTTCTACAATGAGCAGTTCTTC
CATSVGARSFYNEQFF
>TRBD1|.|TRBJ2-7|TRBV28
TGTGCCAGCAGAGAGTGGGGCGGGACAGGGATCTACGAGCAGTACTTC
CASREWGGTGIYEQYF
>TRBD2|many|TRBJ2-7|TRBV4-1
TGCGCCAGCAGCCAAGCTAGCGGGAGTAGCTTTTCCTACGAGCAGTACTTC
CASSQASGSSFSYEQYF
>.|few|TRBJ1-1|TRBV15
TGTGCCACCAGCAGATCAACTGGCGGCACTGAAGCTTTCTTT
CATSRSTGGTEAFF
>.|.|TRBJ1-6|TRBV12-3/TRBV12-4
TGTGCCGGCAGTCCTCAACAGGGCACTTCACCCCTCCACTTT
CAGSPQQGTSPLHF
>TRBD1|many|TRBJ2-7|TRBV19
TGTGCCAGTAGTATAGGACAGGGGTGGCACGAGCAGTACTTC
CASSIGQGWHEQYF
>.|.|TRBJ1-4|TRBV20-1
TGCAGTGATGTAGTAGAGCGGGATGGGGGAGCTAATGAAAAACTGTTTTTT
CSDVVERDGGANEKLFF
>TRBD1|.|TRBJ1-2|TRBV29-1
TGCAGCTTGGTTCAGGGGGGCGGCTACACCTTC
CSLVQGGGYTF
>TRBD2|many|TRBJ2-7|TRBV6-5
TGTGCCAGCAGTTACAAAGCGGGATGGGCCGAGCAGTACTTC
CASSYKAGWAEQYF
>.|many|TRBJ1-2|TRBV11-2
TGTGCCAGCAGCTTGGACACCACGGCTTATGGCTACACCTTC
CASSLDTTAYGYTF